The clone carrying this T cell receptor beta chain was seen more than once but under ten times. The antigen is unknown. This record comes from a study of T cells in Graves' hyperthyroidism and ophthalmopathy. Using RNA transcripts as the source, TCR beta CDR3 regions were amplified. The HTBI set primed first-round TCR CDR3 RT-PCR. TCRdb reanalysed the multiplex PCR reads using MiXCR and keeps one entry per CDR3 protein. The repertoire holds around 380,000 distinct CDR3 sequences, with 13% as singletons. Study-level results: Ophthalmopathy cases were set apart from stable hyperthyroidism by a 13 V-J model.

For the diagnoses, clinical symptoms, serum thyroxine and TRAb, thyroid ultrasound and orbital computed tomography were used. The sample of blood was obtained at first hyperthyroidism diagnosis (before any ophthalmopathy symptoms). The CDR3 runs 17 residues. CDR1 is MNHNS, CDR2 SASEGT, per germline. Trimming removed 1 base from V and 1 base from J, with 16 bases in between. V usage is TRBV6-1 and J usage is TRBJ1-2; possibly TRBD1 for D (5 bases). Specimen: blood. This sequence was found in a man aged 30-40 years with Graves' hyperthyroidism that later progressed to Graves' ophthalmopathy. CDR3 nucleotide sequence: TGTGCCAGCAGTGAAGTAAAACCGGGACCACTTAACTATGGCTACACCTTC. Translating it yields CASSEVKPGPLNYGYTF.